The present entry profiles one T cell receptor beta chain with its context. Its specificity is unknown. This sample is drawn from a study of identical twins. General study points: The abundant beta clonotypes from cord blood had fewer insertions, and memory repertoires had none of this. It was cross-sectional statistical analysis, not following the same donors, that the conclusions relied on.

One entry per CDR3 protein, called by TCRdb with MiXCR from the 5' RACE reads. In the table there are fewer than 550,000 distinct CDR3 sequences, roughly 15% of which are singletons. CDR1 is SGHRS and CDR2 is YFSETQ in the germline V gene. V was trimmed by 0 bases and J by 3 bases, leaving 10 bases between them. The length of the CDR3 is 14 residues. In addition, the sample was reused for a study of yellow fever vaccine responses in identical twins.

This chain uses TRBV5-1 with TRBJ2-7; D remains unclear. The clonotype originates from a woman aged 18-35 years in good health. Sequenced input: CD4+ T cells sorted from blood. The chain's CDR3 is CASSLDGPYYEQYF. The CDR3 DNA reads TGCGCCAGCAGCTTGGACGGACCATACTACGAGCAGTACTTC.